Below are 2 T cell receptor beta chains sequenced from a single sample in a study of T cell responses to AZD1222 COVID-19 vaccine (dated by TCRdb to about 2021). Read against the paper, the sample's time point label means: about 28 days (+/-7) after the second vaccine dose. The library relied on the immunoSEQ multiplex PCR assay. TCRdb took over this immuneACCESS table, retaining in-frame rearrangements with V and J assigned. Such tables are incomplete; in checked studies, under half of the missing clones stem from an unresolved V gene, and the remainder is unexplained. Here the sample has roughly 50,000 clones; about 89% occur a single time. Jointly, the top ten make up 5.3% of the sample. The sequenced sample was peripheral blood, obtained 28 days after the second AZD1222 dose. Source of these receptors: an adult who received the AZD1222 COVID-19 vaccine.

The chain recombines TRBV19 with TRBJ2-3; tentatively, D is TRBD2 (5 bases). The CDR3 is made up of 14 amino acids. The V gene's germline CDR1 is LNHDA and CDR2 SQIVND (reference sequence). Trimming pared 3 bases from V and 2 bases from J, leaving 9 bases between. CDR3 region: CASSILLATDTQYF. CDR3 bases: TGTGCCAGTAGTATTTTGCTAGCCACAGATACGCAGTATTTT. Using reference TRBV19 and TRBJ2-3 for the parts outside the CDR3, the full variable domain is DGGITQSPKYLFRKEGQNVTLSCEQNLNHDAMYWYRQDPGQGLRLIYYSQIVNDFQKGDIAEGYSVSREKKESFPLTVTSAQKNPTAFYLCASSILLATDTQYFGPGTRLTVL.

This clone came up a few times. The DNA of the CDR3 is TGTGCCAGCAGTATCGACCCTACCTACGAGCAGTACTTC. Translated: CASSIDPTYEQYF. The rearrangement links TRBV28 to TRBJ2-7; no firm D call. V lost 5 bases and J 2 bases, leaving 10 bases between the germline ends. From germline, CDR1 is MDHEN and CDR2 SYDVKM. This CDR3 spans 13 amino acids.